This T cell receptor (beta chain) originates from a study of response to subunit inactivated influenza vaccine listed by TCRdb under 2018. In the study overall: Deep quantitative T cell receptor repertoire profiling was used in the study to track responses to a trivalent subunit inactivated influenza vaccine. The paper's findings and limits, for the study overall: According to the authors, only a limited number of new T cells may be recruited by each seasonal influenza vaccination.

Libraries were made using RT-PCR. The instrument was an Illumina HiSeq 2500. TCRdb handled the public reads itself, with Q25 trimming in fastp and clone calling in MiXCR, and kept productive beta chains. Each CDR3 protein appears once, grouped with its most common genes and DNA. The sample includes a few hundred thousand distinct CDR3 sequences, with approximately 11% observed a single time. The biggest ten clones account for 9.5% to 15% of the sample. Between the V and J ends, shortened by 1 base and 6 bases respectively, the junction contains 13 bases. Spanning cysteine to phenylalanine, the CDR3 consists of 15 amino acids. Only the CDR3 part of the read is kept: 45 bases, read in frame from the first base. From a lookup of the germline V gene, CDR1 and CDR2 are SGHRS and YFSETQ. This clonotype has a handful of counts. Its cognate antigen has yet to be identified. It has no much larger one-base neighbor in the sample; base qualities were not kept.

The sample's time point, from its label and the paper: more than 40 days after influenza vaccine administration. The receptor was derived from a man in his forties or fifties who received an inactivated influenza vaccine. Donor details come from another sample of the same person, matched by shared clones. The V gene is TRBV5-1 and the J gene is TRBJ2-2, with no reliable assignment of the D segment. The input for sequencing was PBMCs from blood, taken more than 35 days after vaccination. The CDR3 protein is CASSLNFDKAGELFF. The base sequence is TGCGCCAGCAGCTTGAATTTCGACAAGGCCGGGGAGCTGTTTTTT.